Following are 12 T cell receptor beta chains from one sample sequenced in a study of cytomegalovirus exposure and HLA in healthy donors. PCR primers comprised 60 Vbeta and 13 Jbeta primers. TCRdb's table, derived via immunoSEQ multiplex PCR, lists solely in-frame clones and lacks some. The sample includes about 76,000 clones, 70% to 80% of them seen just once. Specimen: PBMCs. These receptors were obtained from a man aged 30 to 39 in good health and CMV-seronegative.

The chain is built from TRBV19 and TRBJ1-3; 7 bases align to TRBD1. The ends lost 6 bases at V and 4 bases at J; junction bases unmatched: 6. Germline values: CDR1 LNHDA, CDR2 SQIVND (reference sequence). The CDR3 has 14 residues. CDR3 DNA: TGTGCCAGTAGACAGGGGACAGCCGGAAACACCATATATTTT. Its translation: CASRQGTAGNTIYF.

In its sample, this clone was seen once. This CDR3 reads CAWSRTGESPLHF. For the CDR3, the DNA is TGTGCCTGGAGCCGAACCGGGGAATCACCCCTCCACTTT. The chain couples TRBV30 to TRBJ1-6; no definite D call. Germline-derived CDR1 and CDR2 are GTSNPN and SVGIG (reference sequence). This CDR3 comprises 13 residues. Trimming cost V 3 bases and J 10 bases, with 13 bases left between them.

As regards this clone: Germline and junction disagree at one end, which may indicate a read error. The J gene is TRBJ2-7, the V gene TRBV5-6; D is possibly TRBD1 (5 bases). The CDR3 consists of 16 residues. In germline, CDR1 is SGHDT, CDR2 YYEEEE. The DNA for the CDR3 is TGTGCCCGCAGCTTGGCCGTCAGGGTATTCACCTACGAGCAGTACTTC. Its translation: CARSLAVRVFTYEQYF. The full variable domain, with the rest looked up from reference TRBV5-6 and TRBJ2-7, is DAGVTQSPTHLIKTRGQQVTLRCSPKSGHDTVSWYQQALGQGPQFIFQYYEEEERQRGNFPDRFSGHQFPNYSSELNVNALLLGDSALYLCARSLAVRVFTYEQYFGPGTRLTVT.

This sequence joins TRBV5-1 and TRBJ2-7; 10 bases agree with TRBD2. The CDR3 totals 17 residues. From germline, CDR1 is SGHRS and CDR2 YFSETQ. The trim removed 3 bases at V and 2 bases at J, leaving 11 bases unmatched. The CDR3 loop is CASSSRSGGPTPYEQYF. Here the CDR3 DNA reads TGCGCCAGCAGCTCGCGTAGCGGGGGGCCGACACCCTACGAGCAGTACTTC.

The CDR3 region is CASSFPGMNTEAFF. The DNA for the CDR3 is TGTGCCAGCAGCTTCCCCGGGATGAACACTGAAGCTTTCTTT. The chain combines TRBV7-6 with TRBJ1-1; D is uncertain. CDR3 length: 14 amino acids. Per the germline V gene, CDR1 is SGHVS and CDR2 is FNYEAQ. Trimming left V 3 bases short and J 0 bases short, with 8 bases between.

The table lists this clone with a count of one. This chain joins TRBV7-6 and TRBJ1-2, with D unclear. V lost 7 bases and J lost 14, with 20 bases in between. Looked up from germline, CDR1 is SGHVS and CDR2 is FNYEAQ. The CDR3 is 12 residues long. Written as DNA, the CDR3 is TGTGCCAGCAAGTTCCCAGGCGGGATGATTACCTTC. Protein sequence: CASKFPGGMITF.

This chain's CDR3 is CASGTDPVTYNQPQHF. In DNA form, the CDR3 reads TGTGCCTCCGGGACAGACCCCGTTACATACAATCAGCCCCAGCATTTT. J is TRBJ1-5 and V is TRBV7-8; 7 nucleotides align to TRBD1. V lost 11 bases, J lost 3 bases, and 16 bases stayed unmatched. CDR1 and CDR2 from the germline V gene are SGHVS and FQNEAQ. The CDR3 has 16 residues.

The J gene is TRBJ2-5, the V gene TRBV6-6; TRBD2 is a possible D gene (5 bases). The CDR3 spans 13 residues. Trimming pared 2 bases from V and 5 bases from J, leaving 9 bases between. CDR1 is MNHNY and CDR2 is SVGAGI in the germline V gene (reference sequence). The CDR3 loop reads CASSYRETETQYF. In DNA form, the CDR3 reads TGTGCCAGCAGTTACAGGGAGACGGAGACCCAGTACTTC.

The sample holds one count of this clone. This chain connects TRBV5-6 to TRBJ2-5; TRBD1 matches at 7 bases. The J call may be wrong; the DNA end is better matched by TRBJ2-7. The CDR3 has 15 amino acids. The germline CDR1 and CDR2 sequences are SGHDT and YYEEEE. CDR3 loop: CASSYRETGANEQYF. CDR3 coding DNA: TGTGCCAGCAGCTACCGAGAAACAGGGGCCAACGAGCAGTACTTC.

The CDR3 is CASSRAGTGANEQFF. DNA for the CDR3: TGTGCCAGCAGCAGGGCCGGGACAGGGGCCAATGAGCAGTTCTTC. The rearrangement links TRBV7-8 to TRBJ2-1; 10 bases match TRBD1. The CDR3 totals 15 residues. The germline V gene encodes CDR1 SGHVS and CDR2 FQNEAQ. J lost 6 bases, V lost 5 bases, and 7 bases had no gene match.

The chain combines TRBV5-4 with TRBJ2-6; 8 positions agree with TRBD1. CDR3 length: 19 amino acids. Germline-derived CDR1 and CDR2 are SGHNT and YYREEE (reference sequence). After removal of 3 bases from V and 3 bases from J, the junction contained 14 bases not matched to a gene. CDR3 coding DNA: TGTGCCAGCAGCTACCCCGGCAGGGGGCCCATAGGTGGGGCCAACGTCCTGACTTTC. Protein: CASSYPGRGPIGGANVLTF.

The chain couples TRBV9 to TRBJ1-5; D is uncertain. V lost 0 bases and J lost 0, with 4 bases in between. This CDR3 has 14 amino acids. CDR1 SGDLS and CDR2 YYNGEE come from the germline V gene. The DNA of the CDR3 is TGTGCCAGCAGCGTAGACGGTAGCAATCAGCCCCAGCATTTT. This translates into CASSVDGSNQPQHF.